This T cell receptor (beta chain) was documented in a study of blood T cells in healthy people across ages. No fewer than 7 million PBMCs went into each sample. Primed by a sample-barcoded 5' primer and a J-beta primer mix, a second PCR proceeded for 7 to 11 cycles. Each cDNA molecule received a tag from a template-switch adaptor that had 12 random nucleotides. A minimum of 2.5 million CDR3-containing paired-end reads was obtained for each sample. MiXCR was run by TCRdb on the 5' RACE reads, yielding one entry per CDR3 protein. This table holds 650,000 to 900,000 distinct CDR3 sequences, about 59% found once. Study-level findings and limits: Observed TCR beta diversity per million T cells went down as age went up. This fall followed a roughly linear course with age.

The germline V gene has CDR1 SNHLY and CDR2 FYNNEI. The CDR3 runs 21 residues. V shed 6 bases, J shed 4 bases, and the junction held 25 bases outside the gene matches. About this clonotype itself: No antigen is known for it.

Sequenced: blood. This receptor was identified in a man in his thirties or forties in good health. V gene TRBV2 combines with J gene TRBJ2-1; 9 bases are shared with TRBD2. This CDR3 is CASSGTGVGSSGANLYNEQFF. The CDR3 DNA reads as TGTGCCAGCAGCGGTACAGGTGTCGGTTCTAGCGGGGCTAACCTGTACAATGAGCAGTTCTTC.